This T cell receptor beta chain was sequenced during a study of OX40 agonist ivuxolimab in advanced cancers. Trimming removed 3 bases at V and 3 bases at J, with 11 bases between. This CDR3 spans 14 amino acids. Germline assignment: CDR1 SGHVS and CDR2 FNYEAQ. Profiling relied on immunoSEQ multiplex PCR, and the TCRdb table lists in-frame clones only, not all of them. The profile shows around 100,000 clones, 75% to 90% of them singletons. The receptor comes from an adult with an advanced solid tumor such as melanoma, head and neck, liver or kidney cancer. Sequenced here: CD4+ or CD8+ T cells sorted from blood, sampled in a trial of the OX40 agonist ivuxolimab. The genes are TRBV7-6 and TRBJ1-2, with D possibly being TRBD1 (6 bases). The CDR3 nucleotides read TGTGCCAGCAGCTTGGGGGGGCCTGACTATGGCTACACCTTC. This encodes CASSLGGPDYGYTF.